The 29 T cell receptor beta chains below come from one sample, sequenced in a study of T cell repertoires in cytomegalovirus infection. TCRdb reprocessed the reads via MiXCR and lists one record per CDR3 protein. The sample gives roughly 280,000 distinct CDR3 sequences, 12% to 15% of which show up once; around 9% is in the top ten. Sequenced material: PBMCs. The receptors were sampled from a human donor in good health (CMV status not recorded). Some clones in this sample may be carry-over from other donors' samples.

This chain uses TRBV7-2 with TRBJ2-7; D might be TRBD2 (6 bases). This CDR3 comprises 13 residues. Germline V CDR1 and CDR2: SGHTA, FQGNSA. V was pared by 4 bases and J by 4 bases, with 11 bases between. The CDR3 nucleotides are TGTGCCAGCAGCTCCACCGGGAGATACGAGCAGTACTTC. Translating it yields CASSSTGRYEQYF.

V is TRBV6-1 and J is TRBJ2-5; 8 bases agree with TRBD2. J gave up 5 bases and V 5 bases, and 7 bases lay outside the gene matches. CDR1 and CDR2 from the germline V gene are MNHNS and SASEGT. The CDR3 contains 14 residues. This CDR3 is CASSWSGSRETQYF. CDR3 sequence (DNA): TGTGCCAGCAGTTGGAGCGGGAGTCGGGAGACCCAGTACTTC.

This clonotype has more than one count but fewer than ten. CDR3 DNA sequence: TGTGCCAGCAGCTTCCCCGACGGCGGGAGGTCCTACGAGCAGTACTTC. This codes for CASSFPDGGRSYEQYF. The chain couples TRBV7-9 to TRBJ2-7; TRBD2 matches at 8 bases. After removal of 3 bases from V and 1 base from J, the junction contained 8 bases not matched to a gene. CDR1 is SEHNR and CDR2 is FQNEAQ in the germline V gene (reference sequence). There are 16 residues in the CDR3. The whole variable domain, filled in from reference TRBV7-9 and TRBJ2-7, reads DTGVSQNPRHKITKRGQNVTFRCDPISEHNRLYWYRQTLGQGPEFLTYFQNEAQLEKSRLLSDRFSAERPKGSFSTLEIQRTEQGDSAMYLCASSFPDGGRSYEQYFGPGTRLTVT.

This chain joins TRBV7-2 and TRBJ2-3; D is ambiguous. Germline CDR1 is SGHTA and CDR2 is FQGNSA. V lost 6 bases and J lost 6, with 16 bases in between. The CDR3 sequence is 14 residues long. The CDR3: CASSLAVSADTQYF. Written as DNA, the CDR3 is TGTGCCAGCAGTTTGGCTGTGTCGGCGGATACGCAGTATTTT. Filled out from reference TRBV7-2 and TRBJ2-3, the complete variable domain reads GAGVSQSPSNKVTEKGKDVELRCDPISGHTALYWYRQSLGQGLEFLIYFQGNSAPDKSGLPSDRFSAERTGGSVSTLTIQRTQQEDSAVYLCASSLAVSADTQYFGPGTRLTVL.

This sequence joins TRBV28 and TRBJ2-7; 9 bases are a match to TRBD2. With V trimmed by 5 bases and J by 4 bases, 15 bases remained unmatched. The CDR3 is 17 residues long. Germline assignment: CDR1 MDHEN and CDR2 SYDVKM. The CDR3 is CASSPNSRFSGRYEQYF. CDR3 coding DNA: TGTGCCAGCAGTCCTAACTCGAGGTTTAGCGGGAGATACGAGCAGTACTTC.

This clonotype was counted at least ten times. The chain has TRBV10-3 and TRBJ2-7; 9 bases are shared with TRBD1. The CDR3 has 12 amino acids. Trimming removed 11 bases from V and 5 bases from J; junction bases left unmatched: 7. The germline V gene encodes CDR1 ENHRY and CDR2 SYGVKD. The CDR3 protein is CAAGQGIHEQYF. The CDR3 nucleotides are TGTGCCGCCGGACAGGGGATCCACGAGCAGTACTTC.

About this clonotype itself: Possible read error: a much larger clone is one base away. The CDR3 region is CPSSEGHSYEQYF. The CDR3 DNA reads TGCCCCAGCAGTGAAGGCCACTCCTACGAGCAGTACTTC. The chain joins TRBV4-1 to TRBJ2-7; the D is unclear. The CDR3 has 13 residues. CDR1 and CDR2 (germline): MGHRA, YSYEKL.

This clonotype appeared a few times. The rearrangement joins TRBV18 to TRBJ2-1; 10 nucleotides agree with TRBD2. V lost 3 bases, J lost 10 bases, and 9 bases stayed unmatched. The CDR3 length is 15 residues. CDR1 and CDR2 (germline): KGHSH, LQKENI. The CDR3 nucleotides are TGTGCCAGCTCACCTCGGGGTAGCGGGAGGTACGAGCAGTTCTTC. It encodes CASSPRGSGRYEQFF. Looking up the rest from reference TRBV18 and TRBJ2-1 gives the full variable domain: NAGVMQNPRHLVRRRGQEARLRCSPMKGHSHVYWYRQLPEEGLKFMVYLQKENIIDESGMPKERFSAEFPKEGPSILRIQQVVRGDSAAYFCASSPRGSGRYEQFFGPGTRLTVL.

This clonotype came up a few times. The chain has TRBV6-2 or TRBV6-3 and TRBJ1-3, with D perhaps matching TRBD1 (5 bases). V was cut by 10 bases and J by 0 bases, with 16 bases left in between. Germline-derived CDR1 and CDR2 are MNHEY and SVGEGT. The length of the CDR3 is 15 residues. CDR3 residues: CATRGTADSGNTIYF. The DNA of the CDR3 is TGTGCCACGAGAGGGACGGCGGACTCTGGAAACACCATATATTTT.

The CDR3 reads CASSPPDRADGAYGYTF. CDR3 sequence (DNA): TGTGCCAGCTCACCCCCGGACAGGGCCGATGGGGCCTATGGCTACACCTTC. This chain connects TRBV18 to TRBJ1-2; the match to TRBD1 covers 8 bases. Germline-derived CDR1 and CDR2 are KGHSH and LQKENI. The CDR3 sequence is 17 residues long. V trimming: 3 bases; J trimming: 4 bases; junction bases outside the gene matches: 13.

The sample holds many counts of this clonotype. The CDR3 protein is CASSYPVRITGTPNTGELFF. The CDR3 coding sequence is TGTGCCAGCAGTTATCCGGTACGAATTACCGGGACTCCTAACACCGGGGAGCTGTTTTTT. The chain couples TRBV7-3 to TRBJ2-2; tentatively, D is TRBD2 (6 bases). Trimming pared 6 bases from V and 2 bases from J, leaving 28 bases between. Looked up from germline, CDR1 is SGHTA and CDR2 is FQGTGA. This CDR3 has 20 residues. Full variable domain (outside the CDR3, taken from reference TRBV7-3 and TRBJ2-2): GAGVSQTPSNKVTEKGKYVELRCDPISGHTALYWYRQSLGQGPEFLIYFQGTGAADDSGLPNDRFFAVRPEGSVSTLKIQRTERGDSAVYLCASSYPVRITGTPNTGELFFGEGSRLTVL.

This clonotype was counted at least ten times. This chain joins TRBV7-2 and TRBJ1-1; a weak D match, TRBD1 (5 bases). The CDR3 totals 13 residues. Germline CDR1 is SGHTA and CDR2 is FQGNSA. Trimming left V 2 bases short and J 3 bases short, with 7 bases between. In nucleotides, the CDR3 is TGTGCCAGCAGCTTACAGGGAGACACTGAAGCTTTCTTT. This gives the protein CASSLQGDTEAFF.

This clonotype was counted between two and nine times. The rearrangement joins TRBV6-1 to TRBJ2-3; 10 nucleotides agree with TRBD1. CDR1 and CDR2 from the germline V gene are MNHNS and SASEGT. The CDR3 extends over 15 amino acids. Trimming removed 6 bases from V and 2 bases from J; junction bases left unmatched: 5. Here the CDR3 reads CASRTGGRTTDTQYF. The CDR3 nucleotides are TGTGCCAGCAGGACAGGGGGCAGAACCACAGATACGCAGTATTTT.

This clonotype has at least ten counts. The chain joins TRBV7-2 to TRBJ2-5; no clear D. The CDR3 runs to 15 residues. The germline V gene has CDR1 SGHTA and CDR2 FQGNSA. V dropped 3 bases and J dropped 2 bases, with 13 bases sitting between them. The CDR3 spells CASSFPSLGQETQYF. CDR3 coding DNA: TGTGCCAGCAGCTTCCCTTCCTTGGGGCAAGAGACCCAGTACTTC. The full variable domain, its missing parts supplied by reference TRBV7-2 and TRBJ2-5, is GAGVSQSPSNKVTEKGKDVELRCDPISGHTALYWYRQSLGQGLEFLIYFQGNSAPDKSGLPSDRFSAERTGGSVSTLTIQRTQQEDSAVYLCASSFPSLGQETQYFGPGTRLLVL.

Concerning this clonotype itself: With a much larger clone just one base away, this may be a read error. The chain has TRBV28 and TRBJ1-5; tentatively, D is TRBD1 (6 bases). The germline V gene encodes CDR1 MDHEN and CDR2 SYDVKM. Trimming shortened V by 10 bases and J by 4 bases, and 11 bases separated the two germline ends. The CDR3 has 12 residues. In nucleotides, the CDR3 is TGTGCCACCTTGACAGGAAATCAGCCCCAGCATTTT. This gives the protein CATLTGNQPQHF.

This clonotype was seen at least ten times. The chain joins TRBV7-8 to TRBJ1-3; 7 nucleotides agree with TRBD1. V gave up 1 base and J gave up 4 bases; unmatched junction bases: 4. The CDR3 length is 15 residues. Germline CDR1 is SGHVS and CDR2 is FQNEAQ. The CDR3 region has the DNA TGTGCCAGCAGCTTAGAGGGGGCGAAGGGAAACACCATATATTTT. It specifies CASSLEGAKGNTIYF.

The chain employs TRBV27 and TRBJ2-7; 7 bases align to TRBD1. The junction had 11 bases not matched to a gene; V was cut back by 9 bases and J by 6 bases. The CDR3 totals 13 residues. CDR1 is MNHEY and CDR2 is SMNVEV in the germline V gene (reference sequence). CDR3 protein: CASQSDRPVEQYF. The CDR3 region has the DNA TGTGCCAGTCAGTCGGACAGGCCGGTCGAGCAGTACTTC.

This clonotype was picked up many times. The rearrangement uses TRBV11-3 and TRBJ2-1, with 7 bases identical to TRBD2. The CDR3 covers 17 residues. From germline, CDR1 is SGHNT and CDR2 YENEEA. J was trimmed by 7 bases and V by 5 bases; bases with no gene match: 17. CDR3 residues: CASSTTRLAGVKNEQFF. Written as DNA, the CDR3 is TGTGCCAGCAGCACCACCCGGCTCGCGGGAGTCAAGAATGAGCAGTTCTTC.

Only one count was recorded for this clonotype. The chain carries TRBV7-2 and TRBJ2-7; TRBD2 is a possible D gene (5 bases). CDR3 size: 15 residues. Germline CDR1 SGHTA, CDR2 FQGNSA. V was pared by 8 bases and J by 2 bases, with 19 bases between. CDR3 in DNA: TGTGCCAGCTCTAGAACCCGGGAAATAGCCTACGAGCAGTACTTC. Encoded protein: CASSRTREIAYEQYF.

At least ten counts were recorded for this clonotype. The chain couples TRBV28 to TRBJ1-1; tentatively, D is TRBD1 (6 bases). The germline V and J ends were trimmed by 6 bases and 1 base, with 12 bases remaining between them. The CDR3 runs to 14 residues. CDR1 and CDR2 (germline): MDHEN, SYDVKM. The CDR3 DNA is TGTGCCAGCAGCCTAAAACAGGGGAACACTGAAGCTTTCTTT. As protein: CASSLKQGNTEAFF.

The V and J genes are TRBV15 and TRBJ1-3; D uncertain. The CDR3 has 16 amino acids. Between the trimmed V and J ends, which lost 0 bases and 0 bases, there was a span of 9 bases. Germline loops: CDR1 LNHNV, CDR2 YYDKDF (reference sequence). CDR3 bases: TGTGCCACCAGCAGAGATCCGGCCGGCTCTGGAAACACCATATATTTT. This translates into CATSRDPAGSGNTIYF. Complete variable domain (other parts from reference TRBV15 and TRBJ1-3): DAMVIQNPRYQVTQFGKPVTLSCSQTLNHNVMYWYQQKSSQAPKLLFHYYDKDFNNEADTPDNFQSRRPNTSFCFLDIRSPGLGDTAMYLCATSRDPAGSGNTIYFGEGSWLTVV.

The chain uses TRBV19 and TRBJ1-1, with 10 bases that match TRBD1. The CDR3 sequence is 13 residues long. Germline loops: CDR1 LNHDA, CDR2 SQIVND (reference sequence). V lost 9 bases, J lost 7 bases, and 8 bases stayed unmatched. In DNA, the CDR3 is TGTGCCAGCGGACGGCGGACAGGGGGTGAAGCTTTCTTT. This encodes CASGRRTGGEAFF.

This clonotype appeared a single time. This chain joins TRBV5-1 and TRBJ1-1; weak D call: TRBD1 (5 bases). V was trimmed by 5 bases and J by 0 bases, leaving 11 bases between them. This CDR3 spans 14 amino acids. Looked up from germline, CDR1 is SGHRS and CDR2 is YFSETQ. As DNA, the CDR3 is TGCGCCAGCAGTCTGGAGGACATGAACACTGAAGCTTTCTTT. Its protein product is CASSLEDMNTEAFF.

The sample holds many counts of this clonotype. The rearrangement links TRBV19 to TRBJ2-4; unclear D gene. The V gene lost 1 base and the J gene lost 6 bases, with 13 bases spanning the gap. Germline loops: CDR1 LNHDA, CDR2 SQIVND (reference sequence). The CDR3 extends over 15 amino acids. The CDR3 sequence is CASSIGAAQGNIQYF. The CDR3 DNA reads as TGTGCCAGTAGTATAGGGGCAGCCCAAGGAAACATTCAGTACTTC.

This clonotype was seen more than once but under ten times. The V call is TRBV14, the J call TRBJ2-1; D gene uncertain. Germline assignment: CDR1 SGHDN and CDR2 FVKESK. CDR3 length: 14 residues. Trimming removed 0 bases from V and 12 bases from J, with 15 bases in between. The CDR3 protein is CASSQDPGPERQFF. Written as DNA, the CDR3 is TGTGCCAGCAGCCAAGATCCGGGCCCGGAGCGGCAGTTCTTC.

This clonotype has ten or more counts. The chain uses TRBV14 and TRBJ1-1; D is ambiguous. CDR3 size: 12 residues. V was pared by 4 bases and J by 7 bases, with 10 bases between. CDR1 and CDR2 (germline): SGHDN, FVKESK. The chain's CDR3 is CASSRVSLEAFF. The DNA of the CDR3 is TGTGCCAGCAGCCGGGTCAGCCTTGAAGCTTTCTTT.

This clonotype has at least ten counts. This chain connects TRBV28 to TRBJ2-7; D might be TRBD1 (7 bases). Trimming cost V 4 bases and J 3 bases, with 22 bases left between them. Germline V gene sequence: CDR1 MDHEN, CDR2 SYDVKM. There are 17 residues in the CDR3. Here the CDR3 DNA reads TGTGCCAGCAGTTCCGGGGGTGGAGCCGCAGGGGGCTACGAGCAGTACTTC. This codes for CASSSGGGAAGGYEQYF.

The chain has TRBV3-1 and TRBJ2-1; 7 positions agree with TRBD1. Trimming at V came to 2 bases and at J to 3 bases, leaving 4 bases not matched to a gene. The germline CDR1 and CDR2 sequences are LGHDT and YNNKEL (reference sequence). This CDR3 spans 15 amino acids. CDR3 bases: TGTGCCAGCAGCCAAACGGGACAGCACTACAATGAGCAGTTCTTC. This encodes CASSQTGQHYNEQFF.

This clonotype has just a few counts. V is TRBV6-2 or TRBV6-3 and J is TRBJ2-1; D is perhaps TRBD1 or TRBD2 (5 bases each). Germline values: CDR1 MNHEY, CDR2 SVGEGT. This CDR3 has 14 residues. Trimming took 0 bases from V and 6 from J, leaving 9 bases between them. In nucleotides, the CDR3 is TGTGCCAGCAGTTACTCGGGGGTAATCAATGAGCAGTTCTTC. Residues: CASSYSGVINEQFF.